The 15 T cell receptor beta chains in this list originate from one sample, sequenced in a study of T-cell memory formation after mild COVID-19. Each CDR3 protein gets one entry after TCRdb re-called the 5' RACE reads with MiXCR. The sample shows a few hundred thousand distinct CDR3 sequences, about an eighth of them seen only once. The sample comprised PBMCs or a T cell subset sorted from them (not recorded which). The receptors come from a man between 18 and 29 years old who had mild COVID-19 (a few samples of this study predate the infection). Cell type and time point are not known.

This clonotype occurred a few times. CDR3 nucleotides: TGTGCCATCAGTGAGGGACAGGGTGGGACCTACGAGCAGTACTTC. It specifies CAISEGQGGTYEQYF. This chain joins TRBV10-3 and TRBJ2-7; 8 bases match TRBD1. Germline V CDR1 and CDR2: ENHRY, SYGVKD. The length of the CDR3 is 15 residues. The J segment lost 2 bases and the V segment lost 2 bases, leaving 5 bases of the junction unmatched.

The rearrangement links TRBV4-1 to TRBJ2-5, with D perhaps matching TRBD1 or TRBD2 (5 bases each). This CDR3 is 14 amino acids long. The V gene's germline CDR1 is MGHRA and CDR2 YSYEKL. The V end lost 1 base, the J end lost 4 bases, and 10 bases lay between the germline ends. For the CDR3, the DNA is TGCGCCAGCAGCCAAGGAGGGGATCCAGAGACCCAGTACTTC. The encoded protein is CASSQGGDPETQYF.

The CDR3 is CASSLGISNEQFF. CDR3 nucleotides: TGTGCCAGCAGCTTAGGGATCTCCAATGAGCAGTTCTTC. The rearrangement joins TRBV11-3 to TRBJ2-1; D is ambiguous. Germline CDR1 SGHNT, CDR2 YENEEA. The CDR3 contains 13 residues. V was cut by 1 base and J by 6 bases, with 7 bases left in between.

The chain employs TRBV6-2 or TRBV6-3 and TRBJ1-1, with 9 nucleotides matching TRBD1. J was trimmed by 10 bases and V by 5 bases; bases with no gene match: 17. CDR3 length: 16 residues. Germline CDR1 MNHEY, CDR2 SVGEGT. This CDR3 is CASSPGTGSVLLGAFF. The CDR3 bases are TGTGCCAGCAGTCCCGGGACAGGGTCCGTTCTGCTTGGAGCTTTCTTT.

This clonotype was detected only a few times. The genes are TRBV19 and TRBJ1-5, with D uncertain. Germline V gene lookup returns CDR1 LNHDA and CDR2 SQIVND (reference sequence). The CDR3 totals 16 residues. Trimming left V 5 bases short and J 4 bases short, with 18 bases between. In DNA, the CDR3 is TGTGCCAGTAGTGTAAACGGTCTGCTCCGAAATCAGCCCCAGCATTTT. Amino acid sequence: CASSVNGLLRNQPQHF.

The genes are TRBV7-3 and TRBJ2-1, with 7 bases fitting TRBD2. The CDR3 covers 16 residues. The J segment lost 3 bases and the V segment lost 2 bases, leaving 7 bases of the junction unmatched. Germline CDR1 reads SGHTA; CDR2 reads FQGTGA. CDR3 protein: CASSLGGLVNYNEQFF. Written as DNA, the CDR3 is TGTGCCAGCAGCTTAGGAGGACTAGTCAACTACAATGAGCAGTTCTTC.

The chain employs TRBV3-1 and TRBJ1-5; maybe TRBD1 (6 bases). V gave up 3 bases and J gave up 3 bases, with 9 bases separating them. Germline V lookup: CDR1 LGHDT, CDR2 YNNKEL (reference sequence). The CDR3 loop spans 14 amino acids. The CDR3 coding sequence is TGTGCCAGCAGCCATGGACAGACCAATCAGCCCCAGCATTTT. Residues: CASSHGQTNQPQHF.

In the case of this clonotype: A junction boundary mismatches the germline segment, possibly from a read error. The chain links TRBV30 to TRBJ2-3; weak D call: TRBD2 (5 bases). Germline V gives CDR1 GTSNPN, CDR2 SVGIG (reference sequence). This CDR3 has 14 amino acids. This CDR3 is CAWNRRPSTDTPYF. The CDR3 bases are TGTGCCTGGAACCGTCGGCCTAGCACAGATACGCCGTATTTT.

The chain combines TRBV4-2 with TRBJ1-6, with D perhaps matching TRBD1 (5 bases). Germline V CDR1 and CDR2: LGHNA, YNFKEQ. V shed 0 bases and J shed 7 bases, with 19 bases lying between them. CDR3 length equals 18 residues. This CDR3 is CASSQDYSPQGGNSPLHF. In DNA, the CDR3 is TGTGCCAGCAGCCAAGATTACTCCCCCCAGGGAGGGAATTCACCCCTCCACTTT.

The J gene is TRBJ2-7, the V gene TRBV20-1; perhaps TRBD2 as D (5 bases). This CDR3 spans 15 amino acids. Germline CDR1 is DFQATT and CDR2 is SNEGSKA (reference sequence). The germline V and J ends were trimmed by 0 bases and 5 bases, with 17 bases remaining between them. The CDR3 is CSARDPAGSLDEQYF. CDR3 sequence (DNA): TGCAGTGCTAGAGATCCCGCGGGTTCCCTAGACGAGCAGTACTTC.

CDR3 region: CAWSTDTGELFF. DNA of the CDR3: TGTGCCTGGAGTACCGACACCGGGGAGCTGTTTTTT. The V gene is TRBV30, the J gene TRBJ2-2; D not resolved. Germline V gives CDR1 GTSNPN, CDR2 SVGIG (reference sequence). Trimming pared 2 bases from V and 3 bases from J, leaving 4 bases between. The CDR3 totals 12 residues. The variable domain in full, with the rest retrieved from reference TRBV30 and TRBJ2-2, is SQTIHQWPATLVQPVGSPLSLECTVEGTSNPNLYWYRQAAGRGLQLLFYSVGIGQISSEVPQNLSASRPQDRQFILSSKKLLLSDSGFYLCAWSTDTGELFFGEGSRLTVL.

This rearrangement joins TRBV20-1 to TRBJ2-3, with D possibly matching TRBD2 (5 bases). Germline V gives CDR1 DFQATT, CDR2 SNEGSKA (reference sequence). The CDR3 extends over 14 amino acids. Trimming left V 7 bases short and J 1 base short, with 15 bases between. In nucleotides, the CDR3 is TGCAGTGTCATCCAGCGGCAACGCACAGATACGCAGTATTTT. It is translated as CSVIQRQRTDTQYF.

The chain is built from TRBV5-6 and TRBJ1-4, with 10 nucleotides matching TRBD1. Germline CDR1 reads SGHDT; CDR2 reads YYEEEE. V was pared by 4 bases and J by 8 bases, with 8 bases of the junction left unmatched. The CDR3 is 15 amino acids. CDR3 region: CASSRGTGVREKLFF. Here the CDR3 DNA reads TGTGCCAGCAGCCGGGGGACAGGGGTACGAGAAAAACTGTTTTTT.

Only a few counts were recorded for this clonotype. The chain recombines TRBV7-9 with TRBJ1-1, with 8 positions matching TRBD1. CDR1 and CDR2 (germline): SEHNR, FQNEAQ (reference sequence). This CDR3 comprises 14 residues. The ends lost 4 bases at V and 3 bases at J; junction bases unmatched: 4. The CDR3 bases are TGTGCCAGCAGCTCAAGACAGGGGTACACTGAAGCTTTCTTT. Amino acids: CASSSRQGYTEAFF.

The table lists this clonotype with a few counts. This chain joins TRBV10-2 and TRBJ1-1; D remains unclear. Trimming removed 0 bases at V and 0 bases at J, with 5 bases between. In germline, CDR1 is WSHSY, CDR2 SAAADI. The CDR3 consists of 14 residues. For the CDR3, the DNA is TGCGCCAGCAGTGAGTCCTTTTTGAACACTGAAGCTTTCTTT. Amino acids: CASSESFLNTEAFF.